This TCR beta chain was recorded in a study of blood T cells in healthy people across ages. The CDR3 has 12 residues. Trimming removed 6 bases at V and 9 bases at J, with 12 bases between. Primed by a sample-barcoded 5' primer and a J-beta primer mix, a second PCR proceeded for about 6 to 12 cycles. One entry per CDR3 protein results from TCRdb running MiXCR on the 5' RACE reads. Of about 1.6 million distinct CDR3 sequences in the sample, about 32% are singletons; the top ten hold about 11%. Ten or more counts support this clonotype. V is TRBV12-3 or TRBV12-4 and J is TRBJ2-1; D unclear. This sequence was found in a woman between 25 and 40 years old in good health. Source material: blood. CDR3 region: CASSTDTGEQFF. CDR3 nucleotides: TGTGCCAGCAGCACAGATACGGGTGAGCAGTTCTTC.